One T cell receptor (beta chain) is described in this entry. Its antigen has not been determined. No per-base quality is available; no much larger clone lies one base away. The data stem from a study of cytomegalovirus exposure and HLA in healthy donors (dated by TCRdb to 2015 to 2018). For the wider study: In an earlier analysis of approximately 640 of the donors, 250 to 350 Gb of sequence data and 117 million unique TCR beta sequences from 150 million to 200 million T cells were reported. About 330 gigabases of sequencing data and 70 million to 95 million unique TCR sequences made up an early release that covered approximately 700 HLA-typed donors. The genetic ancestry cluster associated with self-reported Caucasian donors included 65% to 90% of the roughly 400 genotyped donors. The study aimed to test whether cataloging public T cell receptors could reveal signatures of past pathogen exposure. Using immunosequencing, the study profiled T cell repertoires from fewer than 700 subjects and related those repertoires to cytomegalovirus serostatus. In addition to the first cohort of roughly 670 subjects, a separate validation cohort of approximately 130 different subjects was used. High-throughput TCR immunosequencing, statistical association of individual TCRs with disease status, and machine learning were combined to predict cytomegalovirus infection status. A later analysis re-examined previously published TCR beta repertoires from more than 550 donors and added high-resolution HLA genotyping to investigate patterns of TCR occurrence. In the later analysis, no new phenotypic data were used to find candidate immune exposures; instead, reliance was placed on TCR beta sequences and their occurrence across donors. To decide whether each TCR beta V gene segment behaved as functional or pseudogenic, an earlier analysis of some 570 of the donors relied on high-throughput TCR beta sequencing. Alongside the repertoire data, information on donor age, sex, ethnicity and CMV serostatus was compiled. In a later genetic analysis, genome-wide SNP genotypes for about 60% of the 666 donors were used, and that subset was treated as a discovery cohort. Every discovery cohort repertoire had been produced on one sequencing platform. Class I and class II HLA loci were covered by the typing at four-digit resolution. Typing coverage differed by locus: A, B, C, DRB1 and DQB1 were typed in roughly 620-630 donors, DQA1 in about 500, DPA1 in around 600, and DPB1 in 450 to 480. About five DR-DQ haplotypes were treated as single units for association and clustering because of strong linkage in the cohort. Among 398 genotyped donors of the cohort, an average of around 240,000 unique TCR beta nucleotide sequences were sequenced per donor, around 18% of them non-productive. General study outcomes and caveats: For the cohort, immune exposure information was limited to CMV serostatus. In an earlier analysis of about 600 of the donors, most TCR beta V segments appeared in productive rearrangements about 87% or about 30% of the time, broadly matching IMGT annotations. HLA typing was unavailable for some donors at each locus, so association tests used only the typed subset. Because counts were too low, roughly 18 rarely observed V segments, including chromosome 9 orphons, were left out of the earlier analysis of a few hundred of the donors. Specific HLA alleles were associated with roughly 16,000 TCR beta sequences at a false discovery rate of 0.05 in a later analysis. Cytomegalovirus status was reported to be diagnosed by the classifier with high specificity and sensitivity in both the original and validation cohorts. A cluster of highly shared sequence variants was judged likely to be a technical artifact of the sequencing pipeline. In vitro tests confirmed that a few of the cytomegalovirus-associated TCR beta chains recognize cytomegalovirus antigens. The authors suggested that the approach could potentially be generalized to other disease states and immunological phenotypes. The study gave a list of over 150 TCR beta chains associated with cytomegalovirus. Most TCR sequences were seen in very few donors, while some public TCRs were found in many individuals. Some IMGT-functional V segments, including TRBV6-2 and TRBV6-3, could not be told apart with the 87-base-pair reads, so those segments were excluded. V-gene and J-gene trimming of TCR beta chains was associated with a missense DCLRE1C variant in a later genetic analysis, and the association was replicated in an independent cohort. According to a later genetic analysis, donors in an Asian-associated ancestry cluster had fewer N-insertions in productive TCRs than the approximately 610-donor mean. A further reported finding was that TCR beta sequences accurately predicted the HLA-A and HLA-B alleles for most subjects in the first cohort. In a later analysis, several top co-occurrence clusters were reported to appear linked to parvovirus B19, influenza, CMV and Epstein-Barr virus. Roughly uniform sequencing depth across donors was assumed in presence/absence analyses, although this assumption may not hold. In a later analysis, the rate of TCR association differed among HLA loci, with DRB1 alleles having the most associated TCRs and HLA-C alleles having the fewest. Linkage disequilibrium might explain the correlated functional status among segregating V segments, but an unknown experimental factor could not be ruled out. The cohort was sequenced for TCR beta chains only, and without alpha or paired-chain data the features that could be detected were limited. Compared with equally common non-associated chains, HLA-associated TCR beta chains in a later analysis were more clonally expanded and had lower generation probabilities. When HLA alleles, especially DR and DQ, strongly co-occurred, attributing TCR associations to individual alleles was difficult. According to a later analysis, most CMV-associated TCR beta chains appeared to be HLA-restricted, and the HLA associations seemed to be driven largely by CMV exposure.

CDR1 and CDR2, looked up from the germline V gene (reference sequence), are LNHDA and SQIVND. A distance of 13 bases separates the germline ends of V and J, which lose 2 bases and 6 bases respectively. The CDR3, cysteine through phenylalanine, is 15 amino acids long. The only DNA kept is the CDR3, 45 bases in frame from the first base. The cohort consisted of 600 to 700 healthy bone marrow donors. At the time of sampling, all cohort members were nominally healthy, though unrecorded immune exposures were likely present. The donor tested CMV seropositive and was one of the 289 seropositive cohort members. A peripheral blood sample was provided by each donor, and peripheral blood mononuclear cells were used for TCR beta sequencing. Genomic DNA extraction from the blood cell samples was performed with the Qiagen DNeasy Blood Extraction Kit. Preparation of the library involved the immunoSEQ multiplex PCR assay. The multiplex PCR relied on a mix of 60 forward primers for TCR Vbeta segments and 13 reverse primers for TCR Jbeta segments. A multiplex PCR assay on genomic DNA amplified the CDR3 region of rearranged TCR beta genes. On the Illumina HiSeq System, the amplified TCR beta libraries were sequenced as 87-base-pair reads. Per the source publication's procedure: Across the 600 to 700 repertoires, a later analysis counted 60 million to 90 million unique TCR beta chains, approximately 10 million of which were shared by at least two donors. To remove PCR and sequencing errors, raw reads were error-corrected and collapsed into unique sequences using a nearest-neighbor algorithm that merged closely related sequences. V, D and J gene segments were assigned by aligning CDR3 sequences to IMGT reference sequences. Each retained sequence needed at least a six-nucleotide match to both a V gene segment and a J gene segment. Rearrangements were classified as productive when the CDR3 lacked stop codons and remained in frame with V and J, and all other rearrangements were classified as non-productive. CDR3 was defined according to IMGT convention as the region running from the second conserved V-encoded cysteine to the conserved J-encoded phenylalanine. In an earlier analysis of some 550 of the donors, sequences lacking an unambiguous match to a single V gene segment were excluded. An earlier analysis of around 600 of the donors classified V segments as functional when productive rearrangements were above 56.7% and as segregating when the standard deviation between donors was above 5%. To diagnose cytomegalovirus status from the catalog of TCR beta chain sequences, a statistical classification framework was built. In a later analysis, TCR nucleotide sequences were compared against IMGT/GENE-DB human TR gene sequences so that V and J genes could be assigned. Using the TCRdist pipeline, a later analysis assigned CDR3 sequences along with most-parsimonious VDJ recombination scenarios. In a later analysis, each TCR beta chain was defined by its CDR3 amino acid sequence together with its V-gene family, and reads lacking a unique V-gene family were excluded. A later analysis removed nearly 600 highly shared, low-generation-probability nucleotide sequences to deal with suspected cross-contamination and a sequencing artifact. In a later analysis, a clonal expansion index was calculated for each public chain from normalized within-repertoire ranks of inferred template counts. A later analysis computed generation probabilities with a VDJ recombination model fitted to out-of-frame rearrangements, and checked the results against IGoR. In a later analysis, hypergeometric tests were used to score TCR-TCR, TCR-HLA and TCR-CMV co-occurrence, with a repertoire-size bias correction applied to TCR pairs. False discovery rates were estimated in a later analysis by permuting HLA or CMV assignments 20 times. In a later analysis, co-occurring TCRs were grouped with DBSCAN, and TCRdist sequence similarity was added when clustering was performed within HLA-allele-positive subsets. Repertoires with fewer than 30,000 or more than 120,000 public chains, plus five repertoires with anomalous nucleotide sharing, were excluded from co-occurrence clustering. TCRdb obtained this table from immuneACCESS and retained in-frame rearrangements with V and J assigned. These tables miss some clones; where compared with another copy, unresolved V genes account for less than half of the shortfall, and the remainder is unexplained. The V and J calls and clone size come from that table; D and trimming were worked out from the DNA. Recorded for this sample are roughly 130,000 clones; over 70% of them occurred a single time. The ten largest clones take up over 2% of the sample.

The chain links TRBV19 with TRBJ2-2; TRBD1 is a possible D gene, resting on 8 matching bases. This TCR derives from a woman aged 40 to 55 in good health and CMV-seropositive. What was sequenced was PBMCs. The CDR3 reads CASSITGGAAGELFF. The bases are TGTGCCAGTAGTATAACAGGGGGGGCGGCCGGGGAGCTGTTTTTT.